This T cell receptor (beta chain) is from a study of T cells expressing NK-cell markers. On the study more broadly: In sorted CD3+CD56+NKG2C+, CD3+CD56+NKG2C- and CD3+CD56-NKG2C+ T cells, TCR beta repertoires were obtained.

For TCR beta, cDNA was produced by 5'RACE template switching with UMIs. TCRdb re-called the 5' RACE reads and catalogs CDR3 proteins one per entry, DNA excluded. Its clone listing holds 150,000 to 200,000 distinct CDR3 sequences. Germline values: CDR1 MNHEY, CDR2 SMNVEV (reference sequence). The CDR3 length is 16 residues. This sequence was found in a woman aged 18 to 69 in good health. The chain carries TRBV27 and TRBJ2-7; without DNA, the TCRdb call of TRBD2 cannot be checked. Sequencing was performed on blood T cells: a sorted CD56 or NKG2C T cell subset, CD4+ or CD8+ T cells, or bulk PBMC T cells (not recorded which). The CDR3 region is CASSSIRTSGRTEQYF.